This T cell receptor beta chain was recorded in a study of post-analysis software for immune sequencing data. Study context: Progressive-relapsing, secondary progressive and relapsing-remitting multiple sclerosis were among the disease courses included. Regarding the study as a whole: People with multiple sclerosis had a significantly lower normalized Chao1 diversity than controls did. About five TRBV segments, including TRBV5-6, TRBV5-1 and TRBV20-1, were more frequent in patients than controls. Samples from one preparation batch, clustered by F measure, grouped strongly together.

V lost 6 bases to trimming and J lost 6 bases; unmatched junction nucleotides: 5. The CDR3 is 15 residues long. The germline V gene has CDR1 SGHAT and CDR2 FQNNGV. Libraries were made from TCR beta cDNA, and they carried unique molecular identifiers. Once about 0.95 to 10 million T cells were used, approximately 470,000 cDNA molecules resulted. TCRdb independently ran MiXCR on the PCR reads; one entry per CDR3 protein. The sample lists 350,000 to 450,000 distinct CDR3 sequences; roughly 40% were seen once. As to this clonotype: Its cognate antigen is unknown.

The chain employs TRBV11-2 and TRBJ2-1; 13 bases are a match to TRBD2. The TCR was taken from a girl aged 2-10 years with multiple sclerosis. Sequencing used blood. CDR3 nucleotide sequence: TGTGCCAGCAGACGGACTAGCGGGGGTCGCAATGAGCAGTTCTTC. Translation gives CASRRTSGGRNEQFF. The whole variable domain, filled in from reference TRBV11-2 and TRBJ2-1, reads EAGVAQSPRYKIIEKRQSVAFWCNPISGHATLYWYQQILGQGPKLLIQFQNNGVVDDSQLPKDRFSAERLKGVDSTLKIQPAKLEDSAVYLCASRRTSGGRNEQFFGPGTRLTVL.